The clone carrying this T cell receptor beta chain was counted a single time. Sequencing used immunoSEQ multiplex PCR; TCRdb keeps in-frame clones, though not all of them. The sample consists of about 110,000 clones, approximately 88% of them appearing once. This CDR3 comprises 14 residues. Germline trimming cut 4 bases from V and 5 bases from J; bases unmatched to any gene: 7. Germline values: CDR1 SGHRS, CDR2 YFSETQ. This sample was included in a study of blood T cell repertoires in COVID-19. Study summary: Specimens from acute and convalescent COVID-19 originated in the United States, Italy and Spain. PBMCs, B-cell-depleted T cells, or T cells provided the cDNA or gDNA that made up the material.

This receptor was identified in a woman in her 70s with acute or convalescent COVID-19. The sample taken for sequencing was peripheral blood. The chain joins TRBV5-1 to TRBJ2-5; the match to TRBD1 covers 8 bases. The CDR3 region is CASSGTGGWETQYF. The CDR3 DNA follows: TGCGCCAGCAGCGGGACAGGTGGATGGGAGACCCAGTACTTC.